Shown below are 10 T cell receptor beta chains from a single sample sequenced in a study of blood T cell repertoires in COVID-19. Sequencing was performed with immunoSEQ multiplex PCR; in TCRdb, only in-frame clones are kept and a portion is missing. The data show some 200,000 clones, approximately 78% seen once. Input material: peripheral blood. These TCRs come from a woman in her 70s with COVID-19, enrolled during active disease.

This clone was seen just once. This chain joins TRBV28 and TRBJ1-1; D might be TRBD1 (6 bases). Trimming stripped 8 bases from V and 1 base from J, with 14 bases between. The CDR3 is 14 residues long. Looked up from germline, CDR1 is MDHEN and CDR2 is SYDVKM. This chain's CDR3 is CASCLGGQNTEAFF. The DNA for the CDR3 is TGTGCCAGCTGCTTAGGGGGACAGAACACTGAAGCTTTCTTT. Combining the CDR3 with reference TRBV28 and TRBJ1-1 gives the whole variable domain DVKVTQSSRYLVKRTGEKVFLECVQDMDHENMFWYRQDPGLGLRLIYFSYDVKMKEKGDIPEGYSVSREKKERFSLILESASTNQTSMYLCASCLGGQNTEAFFGQGTRLTVV.

The CDR3 DNA reads as TGTGCCAGCTCACCGACAGACGACTATGGCTACACCTTC. This gives the protein CASSPTDDYGYTF. V and J are TRBV18 and TRBJ1-2, with a weak D call TRBD1 (5 bases). CDR3 size: 13 residues. The germline V gene encodes CDR1 KGHSH and CDR2 LQKENI. Trimming removed 3 bases from V and 3 bases from J, with 8 bases in between.

J is TRBJ1-2 and V is TRBV28; 8 bases align to TRBD1. Unmatched junction bases numbered 8, after V lost 2 bases and J lost 3 bases. The length of the CDR3 is 16 residues. Germline CDR1 is MDHEN and CDR2 is SYDVKM. This CDR3 reads CASSLQGAISYYGYTF. The CDR3 DNA is TGTGCCAGCAGTTTACAGGGGGCGATTTCTTACTATGGCTACACCTTC.

The rearrangement uses TRBV27 and TRBJ1-1; 7 nucleotides line up with TRBD1. The CDR3 has 12 amino acids. Per the germline V gene, CDR1 is MNHEY and CDR2 is SMNVEV (reference sequence). The V segment lost 6 bases and the J segment 6 bases; nucleotides outside the gene matches: 4. The CDR3 reads CASRTGVAEAFF. In DNA, the CDR3 is TGTGCCAGCAGAACAGGGGTCGCTGAAGCTTTCTTT.

This chain joins TRBV29-1 and TRBJ1-1, with TRBD1 as a possible D gene (5 bases). The CDR3 consists of 12 residues. The ends were cut back, 4 bases at V and 5 bases at J, with 11 bases in the middle. Per germline, CDR1 SQVTM and CDR2 ANQGSEA. The CDR3 reads CSVGGAPTEAFF. The CDR3 DNA follows: TGCAGCGTTGGGGGCGCCCCGACTGAAGCTTTCTTT.

V gene TRBV7-9 combines with J gene TRBJ1-5; TRBD1 is a possible D gene (5 bases). CDR1 and CDR2 from the germline V gene are SEHNR and FQNEAQ (reference sequence). The CDR3 totals 15 residues. V lost 5 bases, J lost 2 bases, and 13 bases lay in between. CDR3 sequence reads: CASSPKGDRNQPQHF. The CDR3 DNA is TGTGCCAGCAGCCCAAAAGGGGATCGCAATCAGCCCCAGCATTTT.

The rearrangement joins TRBV3-1 (or the pseudogene TRBV3-2) to TRBJ1-2; a weak D match, TRBD1 (6 bases). Deletions cut 1 base from V and 4 bases from J, with 13 bases between. This CDR3 region has 15 residues. Germline assignment: CDR1 LGHDT and CDR2 YNNKEL (reference sequence). CDR3 protein: CASSQAAQGSYGYTF. CDR3 coding DNA: TGTGCCAGCAGCCAAGCTGCCCAGGGGTCCTATGGCTACACCTTC.

The J gene is TRBJ1-1, the V gene TRBV30; D unresolved. Trimming left V 0 bases short and J 2 bases short, with 7 bases between. The germline CDR1 and CDR2 sequences are GTSNPN and SVGIG (reference sequence). This CDR3 is built from 13 residues. The CDR3 sequence is CAWSVSSNTEAFF. The CDR3 DNA follows: TGTGCCTGGAGTGTTAGCAGTAACACTGAAGCTTTCTTT.

The chain joins TRBV30 to TRBJ1-4; D is undetermined. V gave up 1 base and J gave up 0 bases, with 9 bases separating them. The CDR3 loop spans 15 amino acids. Germline lookup yields CDR1 GTSNPN and CDR2 SVGIG (reference sequence). The CDR3 loop reads CAWSAGTPTNEKLFF. CDR3 nucleotides: TGTGCCTGGAGTGCGGGAACTCCAACTAATGAAAAACTGTTTTTT.

Only a few counts were recorded for this clone. The chain employs TRBV14 and TRBJ2-7, with 11 bases matching TRBD2. CDR1 and CDR2 from the germline V gene are SGHDN and FVKESK. The CDR3 consists of 16 residues. After removal of 4 bases from V and 1 base from J, the junction contained 6 bases not matched to a gene. In DNA, the CDR3 is TGTGCCAGCAGCCGAGGGACTAGCGGTTTTTCCTACGAGCAGTACTTC. Protein: CASSRGTSGFSYEQYF.